These 29 T cell receptor beta chains were sequenced from one sample in a study of OX40 agonist ivuxolimab in advanced cancers. Profiled with immunoSEQ multiplex PCR; TCRdb holds only in-frame clones, not every one. The profile shows 20,000 to 25,000 clones, around 78% of them singletons. The material sequenced was CD4+ or CD8+ T cells sorted from blood, taken in a trial of the OX40 agonist ivuxolimab. All receptors derive from an adult with an advanced solid tumor such as melanoma, head and neck, liver or kidney cancer.

This chain links TRBV5-4 with TRBJ2-3; maybe TRBD2 (6 bases). The length of the CDR3 is 15 residues. The germline CDR1 and CDR2 sequences are SGHNT and YYREEE (reference sequence). V lost 1 base, J lost 0 bases, and 9 bases lay in between. CDR3 DNA sequence: TGTGCCAGCAGCTTGCCCAGCGGGAGCACAGATACGCAGTATTTT. Residues: CASSLPSGSTDTQYF.

The chain recombines TRBV7-6 with TRBJ2-1; D may be TRBD1 or TRBD2 (5 bases each). Trimming stripped 5 bases from V and 6 bases from J, with 17 bases between. The CDR3 extends over 15 amino acids. CDR1 and CDR2 (germline): SGHVS, FNYEAQ. The CDR3 region has the DNA TGTGCCAGCAGCCCCACCGGGACCTATGGCAATGAGCAGTTCTTC. It yields the protein CASSPTGTYGNEQFF. Based on the CDR3 plus reference TRBV7-6 and TRBJ2-1, the full variable domain is GAGVSQSPRYKVTKRGQDVALRCDPISGHVSLYWYRQALGQGPEFLTYFNYEAQQDKSGLPNDRFSAERPEGSISTLTIQRTEQRDSAMYRCASSPTGTYGNEQFFGPGTRLTVL.

The chain combines TRBV7-2 with TRBJ2-5, with D possibly TRBD1 on 5 matching bases. This CDR3 region has 14 residues. Germline CDR1 and CDR2: SGHTA and FQGNSA. The germline V and J ends were trimmed by 1 base and 0 bases, with 6 bases remaining between them. CDR3 region: CASSLGTHQETQYF. CDR3 sequence (DNA): TGTGCCAGCAGCTTAGGGACACACCAAGAGACCCAGTACTTC.

The table lists this clone with a few counts. This chain uses TRBV7-9 with TRBJ1-3; no reliable D call. V lost 1 base and J 3 bases, leaving 7 bases between the germline ends. CDR1 and CDR2 (germline): SEHNR, FQNEAQ (reference sequence). The CDR3 runs to 14 residues. CDR3: CASSLGEGGNTIYF. CDR3 nucleotide sequence: TGTGCCAGCAGCTTAGGGGAAGGTGGAAACACCATATATTTT.

The rearrangement uses TRBV7-2 and TRBJ1-6; the D gene is possibly TRBD1 (5 bases). The CDR3 has 14 residues. CDR1 SGHTA and CDR2 FQGNSA come from the germline V gene. Trimming shortened V by 5 bases and J by 9 bases, and 14 bases separated the two germline ends. The CDR3 DNA is TGTGCCAGCAGCGTCGACAGAGCCCCTTCACCCCTCCACTTT. This encodes CASSVDRAPSPLHF.

The V and J genes are TRBV5-1 and TRBJ2-5; no firm D call. Germline assignment: CDR1 SGHRS and CDR2 YFSETQ. The CDR3 length is 15 residues. With 4 bases removed from V and 1 base from J, the gap between germline ends came to 14 bases. This CDR3 is CASSVSPASQETQYF. The CDR3 DNA is TGCGCCAGCAGCGTAAGCCCGGCGAGCCAAGAGACCCAGTACTTC.

The chain is built from TRBV5-4 and TRBJ2-1; 15 nucleotides agree with TRBD2. The CDR3 totals 15 residues. Trimming took 3 bases from V and 8 from J; bases not matched to a gene: 3. Germline CDR1 is SGHNT and CDR2 is YYREEE (reference sequence). The DNA of the CDR3 is TGTGCCAGCAGCTGGACTAGCGGGAGGGCAGATGAGCAGTTCTTC. Amino acid sequence: CASSWTSGRADEQFF. The full variable domain, its missing parts supplied by reference TRBV5-4 and TRBJ2-1, is ETGVTQSPTHLIKTRGQQVTLRCSSQSGHNTVSWYQQALGQGPQFIFQYYREEENGRGNFPPRFSGLQFPNYSSELNVNALELDDSALYLCASSWTSGRADEQFFGPGTRLTVL.

The genes are TRBV5-5 and TRBJ2-2; 7 bases line up with TRBD1. CDR3 length: 14 amino acids. Germline CDR1 and CDR2: SGHKS and YYEKEE (reference sequence). The J segment lost 6 bases and the V segment lost 5 bases, leaving 7 bases of the junction unmatched. CDR3 region: CASRFDRVAGELFF. The CDR3 region has the DNA TGTGCCAGCAGATTCGACAGGGTTGCCGGGGAGCTGTTTTTT.

The chain has TRBV9 and TRBJ2-2, with D tentatively TRBD1 (5 bases). Trimming took off 5 bases at V and 5 bases at J, with 16 bases between the two ends. The germline V gene has CDR1 SGDLS and CDR2 YYNGEE. The length of the CDR3 is 15 residues. DNA for the CDR3: TGTGCCAGCAGTGGGGCCCTCGACGGGACCGGGGAGCTGTTTTTT. Its translation: CASSGALDGTGELFF.

The chain uses TRBV2 and TRBJ2-3, with 11 bases lining up with TRBD1. Per the germline V gene, CDR1 is SNHLY and CDR2 is FYNNEI. Trimming cost V 11 bases and J 5 bases; bases outside gene matches: 12. The CDR3 totals 15 residues. This CDR3 reads CAGRPRTGGRDTQYF. The CDR3 coding sequence is TGTGCCGGGAGGCCGCGGACAGGGGGCAGAGATACGCAGTATTTT.

Regarding this clone: Relative to the germline gene, one junction end is altered; a read error may explain this. The chain has TRBV7-3 and TRBJ2-2; TRBD1 or TRBD2 may be the D gene (6 bases each). The CDR3 has 16 residues. CDR1 is SGHTA and CDR2 is FQGTGA in the germline V gene. CDR3 in DNA: TGTGCCAGCAGCTTAGCAGTCCAGGGGCGGACCGGGGGGCTGTTTTTT. It codes for CASSLAVQGRTGGLFF.

This chain links TRBV30 with TRBJ1-2; a possible D gene is TRBD1 (6 bases). Germline V lookup: CDR1 GTSNPN, CDR2 SVGIG (reference sequence). Trimming cost V 0 bases and J 5 bases, with 10 bases left between them. The CDR3 has 13 residues. The CDR3 reads CAWSVPGEYGYTF. The CDR3 DNA is TGTGCCTGGAGTGTACCAGGGGAGTATGGCTACACCTTC.

J is TRBJ1-4 and V is TRBV14; 9 bases line up with TRBD1. CDR3 length: 18 amino acids. Trimming cost V 1 base and J 5 bases; bases outside gene matches: 11. In germline, CDR1 is SGHDN, CDR2 FVKESK. The CDR3 sequence is CASSQVGGQGWRNEKLFF. The CDR3 DNA is TGTGCCAGCAGCCAAGTAGGGGGACAGGGCTGGCGAAATGAAAAACTGTTTTTT. Together with reference TRBV14 and TRBJ1-4, the CDR3 gives the full variable domain: EAGVTQFPSHSVIEKGQTVTLRCDPISGHDNLYWYRRVMGKEIKFLLHFVKESKQDESGMPNNRFLAERTGGTYSTLKVQPAELEDSGVYFCASSQVGGQGWRNEKLFFGSGTQLSVL.

The rearrangement links TRBV10-3 to TRBJ2-2; 8 bases line up with TRBD1. J lost 3 bases, V lost 9 bases, and 6 bases had no gene match. The CDR3 spans 14 residues. Germline values: CDR1 ENHRY, CDR2 SYGVKD. The CDR3 spells CAINQGADTGELFF. As DNA, the CDR3 is TGTGCCATTAACCAGGGGGCGGACACCGGGGAGCTGTTTTTT.

The chain links TRBV19 to TRBJ2-5; the match to TRBD1 covers 9 bases. With V trimmed by 3 bases and J by 7 bases, 9 bases remained unmatched. Germline-derived CDR1 and CDR2 are LNHDA and SQIVND (reference sequence). The CDR3 runs 15 residues. CDR3 region: CASSIGGTGKGTQYF. CDR3 bases: TGTGCCAGTAGTATCGGGGGGACAGGGAAGGGGACCCAGTACTTC.

V gene TRBV29-1 combines with J gene TRBJ1-2, with D unresolved. The CDR3 extends over 13 amino acids. Trimming pared 3 bases from V and 6 bases from J, leaving 14 bases between. Germline CDR1 and CDR2: SQVTM and ANQGSEA. CDR3 bases: TGCAGCGTTGACGCACAAGATGGGAATGGCTACACCTTC. Its protein is CSVDAQDGNGYTF.

V usage is TRBV7-9 and J usage is TRBJ2-5; 7 bases are shared with TRBD1. TRBJ2-7 explains the end of the DNA better; the J call may be wrong. The CDR3 is 14 amino acids. From germline, CDR1 is SEHNR and CDR2 FQNEAQ (reference sequence). In nucleotides, the CDR3 is TGTGCCAGCAGCGACGGGACAGTATCCTACGAGCAGTACTTC. It is translated as CASSDGTVSYEQYF.

This rearrangement joins TRBV14 to TRBJ1-3; possibly TRBD1 for D (6 bases). V lost 4 bases and J lost 3, with 16 bases in between. There are 16 residues in the CDR3. Germline values: CDR1 SGHDN, CDR2 FVKESK. The CDR3 region is CASSLNAGGVGNTIYF. CDR3 nucleotide sequence: TGTGCCAGCAGCCTAAACGCGGGGGGCGTTGGAAACACCATATATTTT.

A single count supports this clone. The chain carries TRBV27 and TRBJ1-5; weak D call: TRBD1 (5 bases). The ends were cut back, 0 bases at V and 4 bases at J, with 7 bases in the middle. Germline V lookup: CDR1 MNHEY, CDR2 SMNVEV (reference sequence). CDR3 length: 14 residues. The CDR3 DNA is TGTGCCAGCAGTTTATCACGGGGGAATCAGCCCCAGCATTTT. This codes for CASSLSRGNQPQHF.

The chain joins TRBV7-3 to TRBJ2-1; no firm D call. Trimming removed 0 bases at V and 7 bases at J, with 7 bases between. The CDR3 sequence is 13 residues long. Germline CDR1 and CDR2: SGHTA and FQGTGA. The CDR3 sequence: CASSLTGLNEQFF. The CDR3 region has the DNA TGTGCCAGCAGCTTAACGGGATTAAATGAGCAGTTCTTC.

The gene calls are TRBV6-5 and TRBJ1-5, with D hard to call. Deletions cut 5 bases from V and 9 bases from J, with 17 bases between. CDR1 MNHEY and CDR2 SVGAGI come from the germline V gene. This CDR3 is built from 14 residues. CDR3 region: CASSTRRPRGPQHF. Written as DNA, the CDR3 is TGTGCCAGCAGTACCCGGAGGCCCCGGGGGCCCCAGCATTTT.

For this clone: A read error may account for a junction end that differs from germline. The chain couples TRBV11-3 to TRBJ1-1, with D uncertain. Germline V lookup: CDR1 SGHNT, CDR2 YENEEA. The CDR3 contains 12 residues. CDR3 sequence: CASSSMNAEAFF. CDR3 nucleotide sequence: TGTGCCAGCAGCTCAATGAACGCTGAAGCTTTCTTT.

Points on this clone: A far larger clone differs by one base, so this is likely a read error. This chain uses TRBV5-4 with TRBJ1-1; D is ambiguous. Looked up from germline, CDR1 is SGHNT and CDR2 is YYREEE (reference sequence). The CDR3 loop spans 14 amino acids. This chain's CDR3 is CAGSLDGTNTEAFF. The CDR3 nucleotides are TGTGCCGGCAGCCTTGACGGCACCAACACTGAAGCTTTCTTT.

The rearrangement joins TRBV18 to TRBJ2-5; 11 bases are shared with TRBD1. The last part of the DNA fits TRBJ2-7 better; the J call may be wrong. Per the germline V gene, CDR1 is KGHSH and CDR2 is LQKENI. This CDR3 is built from 14 residues. CDR3 loop: CASNRDRGFGEQYF. The CDR3 coding sequence is TGTGCCAGCAACCGGGACAGGGGGTTTGGCGAGCAGTACTTC.

This clone was observed a handful of times. CDR3 sequence reads: CASSLADGPYEQYF. In DNA form, the CDR3 reads TGCGCCAGCAGTCTCGCCGACGGCCCCTACGAGCAGTACTTC. The chain couples TRBV5-1 to TRBJ2-7; D ambiguous. Trimming removed 5 bases from V and 2 bases from J, with 14 bases in between. Looked up from germline, CDR1 is SGHRS and CDR2 is YFSETQ. The CDR3 is 14 amino acids.

The table lists this clone with a count of one. This chain links TRBV6-5 with TRBJ2-2, with D perhaps matching TRBD2 (5 bases). The CDR3 contains 14 residues. Germline-derived CDR1 and CDR2 are MNHEY and SVGAGI. Deletions cut 11 bases from V and 2 bases from J, with 15 bases between. Here the CDR3 DNA reads TGTGCCGCTTCGCGAGGAGGAAACACCGGGGAGCTGTTTTTT. Amino acids: CAASRGGNTGELFF.

The chain carries TRBV5-8 and TRBJ2-1; tentative D call: TRBD2 (5 bases). The germline CDR1 and CDR2 sequences are SGHTS and YDEGEE. The length of the CDR3 is 14 residues. V was clipped by 0 bases and J by 4 bases, with 8 bases between them. CDR3 sequence reads: CASSLGRGYNEQFF. CDR3 coding DNA: TGTGCCAGCAGCTTGGGCCGCGGGTACAATGAGCAGTTCTTC. Together with reference TRBV5-8 and TRBJ2-1, the CDR3 gives the full variable domain: EAGVTQSPTHLIKTRGQQATLRCSPISGHTSVYWYQQALGLGLQFLLWYDEGEERNRGNFPPRFSGRQFPNYSSELNVNALELEDSALYLCASSLGRGYNEQFFGPGTRLTVL.

The genes are TRBV5-6 and TRBJ1-2, with D unresolved. This CDR3 has 13 residues. Germline V gene lookup returns CDR1 SGHDT and CDR2 YYEEEE. V lost 3 bases and J lost 8, with 14 bases in between. The CDR3 loop is CASSSLSDWGYTF. The CDR3 coding sequence is TGTGCCAGCAGCTCCCTTTCGGACTGGGGCTACACCTTC.

The chain carries TRBV11-2 and TRBJ1-2, with D perhaps matching TRBD1 (6 bases). Trimming cost V 5 bases and J 8 bases, with 12 bases left between them. CDR1 and CDR2 (germline): SGHAT, FQNNGV. The CDR3 covers 12 residues. The CDR3 reads CASSPGQPGYTF. The CDR3 nucleotides are TGTGCCAGCAGCCCCGGACAGCCGGGCTACACCTTC.